The clone carrying this T cell receptor beta chain was seen more than once but under ten times. Its antigen is unknown. V lost 5 bases, J lost 8 bases, and 6 bases stayed unmatched. CDR1 is ENHRY and CDR2 is SYGVKD in the germline V gene. The CDR3 spans 13 residues. TCRdb passed the 5' RACE reads through MiXCR, listing each CDR3 protein once. Seen here are roughly 260,000 distinct CDR3 sequences, around 17% observed once, and the top ten hold 3.5%. This sample was taken from a study of T-cell memory formation after mild COVID-19. Study findings and constraints: Day 37-peaking second-wave clones had unconfirmed SARS-CoV-2 specificity.

Sequencing input: PBMCs or a T cell subset sorted from them (not recorded which). This sequence originates from a man aged 18-30 years who had mild COVID-19 (a few samples of this study predate the infection). Cell type and time point are not known. V usage is TRBV10-3 and J usage is TRBJ2-1; TRBD1 agrees at 7 bases. CDR3 residues: CAISMDRFDEQFF. CDR3 in DNA: TGTGCCATCAGTATGGACAGGTTTGATGAGCAGTTCTTC.